Below, one T cell receptor (beta chain) is given with its context. As yet, its antigen is unknown. Assay used: immunoSEQ multiplex PCR; TCRdb lists only in-frame clones, some missing. The data show about 140,000 clones, around nine tenths seen once. The V gene end was trimmed by 8 bases and the J gene end by 4 bases; junction bases not matched to a gene: 2. Germline V CDR1 and CDR2: SEHNR, FQNEAQ (reference sequence). CDR3 size: 13 residues. This sample was taken from a study of CD4+ T cells in melanoma. General study points: A reported correlation linked neoantigen-specific CD4+ T cells to CD8+, macrophage and B cell function. Neoantigen-specific CD4+ T cells in melanoma reportedly had diverse differentiation states.

The TCR originated in a human donor with melanoma. The chain joins TRBV7-9 to TRBJ1-5, with 10 bases lining up with TRBD1. The CDR3 is CASGDRGNQPQHF. CDR3 DNA sequence: TGTGCCAGCGGGGACAGGGGAAATCAGCCCCAGCATTTT.